This T cell receptor (beta chain) was recovered during a study of blood T cell repertoires in COVID-19. Whole-study context: Collection of acute and convalescent COVID-19 samples took place in the United States, Italy and Spain. The cDNA or gDNA used as material had been derived from T cells, B-cell-depleted T cells, or PBMCs.

The CDR3 totals 15 residues. CDR1 and CDR2 (germline): ENHRY, SYGVKD. V gave up 6 bases and J gave up 7 bases, with 18 bases separating them. In the authors' methods: Reference gene primer amplification yielded estimated nucleated cell counts. The repertoire was sequenced with immunoSEQ multiplex PCR; TCRdb's copy has only in-frame clones and lacks some. V and J calls and clone size are those listed in that table; D and trimming were worked out from the DNA. This table holds around 150,000 clones, 70% to 90% found once. The sequence was obtained from a man between 65 and 79 years old with acute or convalescent COVID-19. The V and J genes are TRBV10-3 and TRBJ1-4, with D possibly TRBD1 on 5 matching bases. The specimen was peripheral blood. In DNA, the CDR3 is TGTGCCATCAGCGGGGGGGACCCTCCGATTGAAAAACTGTTTTTT. It translates to CAISGGDPPIEKLFF.